The present T cell receptor (beta chain) was sequenced within a study of vaccination effects on CD4 cells after COVID-19. Regarding the study as a whole: No early post-infection timepoints were available in the study, which also included few convalescent patients.

Method: immunoSEQ multiplex PCR; TCRdb's copy keeps in-frame clones and lacks some. The repertoire has some 22,000 clones, roughly four fifths of them found once; the top ten carry approximately 19%. The CDR3 spans 13 residues. Germline CDR1 and CDR2: MNHEY and SMNVEV (reference sequence). V dropped 6 bases and J dropped 5 bases, with 14 bases sitting between them. ViraFEST expansion of antigen-specific CD4+ T cells with viral peptide pools preceded sequencing. Culturing for around eleven days preceded CD4+ T cell isolation. The vaccine recipients had no prior SARS-CoV-2 infection, with negative nucleocapsid antibodies. Every well housed more than 1.5 million PBMC, which grew in culture alongside around 10 IU/ml IL-2 and approximately 10 ug/ml peptides. This clone was seen once. The antigen is not known.

The TCR was taken from a human donor who received a COVID-19 vaccine. The sample here was CD4+ T cells from PBMCs cultured with HCoV-NL63 spike peptides, taken before COVID-19 vaccination. The genes are TRBV27 and TRBJ2-7; unclear D gene. The CDR3 protein is CASSNTRSHEQYF. Here the CDR3 DNA reads TGTGCCAGCAGCAACACCCGGTCCCACGAGCAGTACTTC.